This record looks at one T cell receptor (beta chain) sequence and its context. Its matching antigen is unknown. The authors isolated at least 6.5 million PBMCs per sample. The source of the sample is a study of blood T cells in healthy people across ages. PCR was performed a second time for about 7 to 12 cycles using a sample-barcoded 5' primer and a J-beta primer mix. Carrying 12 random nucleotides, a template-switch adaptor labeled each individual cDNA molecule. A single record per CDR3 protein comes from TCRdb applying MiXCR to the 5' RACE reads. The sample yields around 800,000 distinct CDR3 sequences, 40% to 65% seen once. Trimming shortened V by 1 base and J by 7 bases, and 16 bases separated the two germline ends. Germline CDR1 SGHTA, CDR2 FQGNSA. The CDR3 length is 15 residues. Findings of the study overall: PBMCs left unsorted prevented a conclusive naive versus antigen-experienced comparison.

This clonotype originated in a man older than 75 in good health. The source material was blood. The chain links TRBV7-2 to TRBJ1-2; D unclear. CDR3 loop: CASSLGVKARGGYTF. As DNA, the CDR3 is TGTGCCAGCAGCTTAGGAGTGAAGGCCCGGGGTGGCTACACCTTC. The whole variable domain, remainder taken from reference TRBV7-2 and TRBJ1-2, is GAGVSQSPSNKVTEKGKDVELRCDPISGHTALYWYRQSLGQGLEFLIYFQGNSAPDKSGLPSDRFSAERTGGSVSTLTIQRTQQEDSAVYLCASSLGVKARGGYTFGSGTRLTVV.